The T cell receptor (beta chain) described here comes from a study of blood T cell repertoires in COVID-19 (TCRdb year 2020). Study-wide context: The collaborator samples originated in the United States, Italy and Spain and spanned the acute and convalescent phases of COVID-19. The material from the prospective study consisted of cDNA or gDNA derived from T cells, B-cell-depleted T cells, or PBMCs. Deeply sampled blood TCRbeta repertoires from subjects exposed to, actively infected with, or recovered from COVID-19 were included in the dataset. A freely available public database, intended as a resource for researchers studying the immune response to SARS-CoV-2, is where the repertoires were released. Samples came from the ongoing ImmuneRACE study (first 160 participants) plus 1,254 subjects from 6 global collaborators. Sample metadata almost always included a de-identified subject ID, COVID-19 status, age in years and sex. Where available, HLA class I and class II types were obtained from metadata supplied by the sample provider rather than from assay-based typing.

TCRbeta CDR3 regions were amplified from genomic DNA using the immunoSEQ Assay, a bias-controlled multiplex PCR. The authors' pipeline ran thus. The number of nucleated cells in each sample was estimated by amplification of reference gene primers within the assay. To quantify the absolute abundance of each unique TCRbeta CDR3 rearrangement, sequence reads were collapsed and filtered. For each sample, productive Simpson clonality was calculated by taking the square root of Simpson's diversity index across productive rearrangements. TCRdb retrieved this table from immuneACCESS and kept in-frame rearrangements only. Not all clones are present; in checked studies, unresolved V genes account for under half, and no reason is known for the remainder. That table furnishes V, J and clone size, whereas the DNA furnished D and trimming. The sample table shows 18,000 or so clones, and 65% to 85% are seen once. Over 11% of the sample is taken by the ten largest.

Here is what the overall study found, with its caveats: The amount of clinical and demographic metadata varied by source and participant and was provided uncurated.

To note about this clone: Its antigen is unknown. It has no much larger one-base neighbor in the sample; base qualities were not kept.

The collaborating institutions used their own protocols to collect whole blood in K2EDTA tubes. For TCRbeta analysis, collaborators shipped samples as frozen whole blood, isolated PBMCs, or DNA extracted from either of those sample types. Including the terminal cysteine and phenylalanine, the CDR3 comprises 12 residues. The kept DNA is CDR3 alone, 36 bases in frame from the first base. Germline trimming: 5 bases from V, 1 base from J; junction bases outside gene matches: 0. The germline V gene encodes CDR1 GTSNPN and CDR2 SVGIG (reference sequence). Here the chain combines TRBV30 and TRBJ1-1, with TRBD1 matching 8 junction bases. Material for sequencing was peripheral blood. This sequence was found in a man in his forties or fifties with active or convalescent COVID-19. CDR3 loop: CAWDRGNTEAFF. The DNA sequence is TGTGCCTGGGACAGGGGGAACACTGAAGCTTTCTTT.